This entry is about one T cell receptor beta chain. What it binds is unknown. Profiled with immunoSEQ multiplex PCR; TCRdb holds only in-frame clones, not every one. The sample includes fewer than 95,000 clones, about nine tenths of them seen just once. This entry comes from a study of OX40 agonist ivuxolimab in advanced cancers. Trimming took off 3 bases at V and 0 bases at J, with 6 bases between the two ends. The CDR3 is 13 residues long. The germline gives CDR1 LNHDA, CDR2 SQIVND (reference sequence). Samples were taken at baseline and on day 1 of cycles 4 and 7. Broader study findings: The study observed clonal expansion of CD4+ and CD8+ blood T cells by week 6 at 0.1 to 3.0 mg/kg.

Sequenced here: CD4+ or CD8+ T cells sorted from blood, sampled in a trial of the OX40 agonist ivuxolimab. This chain connects TRBV19 to TRBJ2-7; D is unresolved. The receptor's source is an adult with an advanced solid tumor such as melanoma, head and neck, liver or kidney cancer. CDR3 sequence reads: CASSIQHSYEQYF. For the CDR3, the DNA is TGTGCCAGTAGTATTCAGCACTCCTACGAGCAGTACTTC.